The next 30 T cell receptor beta chains were all read from a single sample in a study of shared T cell receptors in the human thymus. Clones were sequenced by immunoSEQ multiplex PCR, and TCRdb holds only the in-frame ones, with some missing. The sample consists of hundreds of thousands of clones, about 90% of them appearing once. The same data also contributed to another study, on human thymus T cells.

The specimen was thymocytes. These receptors all stem from a boy under two years old with a congenital heart defect.

This clone was seen only once. The chain is built from TRBV14 and TRBJ1-6, with 8 bases fitting TRBD1. Germline V gene data show CDR1 as SGHDN and CDR2 as FVKESK. The CDR3 covers 19 residues. V shed 2 bases and J 8 bases; nucleotides not matched to a gene: 17. For the CDR3, the DNA is TGTGCCAGCAGCCAACTTCCCGTTGTGCGACAGGGGAGCGATTCACCCCTCCACTTT. As protein: CASSQLPVVRQGSDSPLHF.

The V and J genes are TRBV10-3 and TRBJ1-1; 10 nucleotides agree with TRBD1. The J segment lost 5 bases and the V segment lost 5 bases, leaving 5 bases of the junction unmatched. Germline V gene sequence: CDR1 ENHRY, CDR2 SYGVKD. The CDR3 runs to 14 residues. This CDR3 reads CAISNRTGGTEAFF. DNA for the CDR3: TGTGCCATCAGTAACCGGACAGGGGGAACTGAAGCTTTCTTT.

J is TRBJ2-1 and V is TRBV25-1, with 10 nucleotides matching TRBD1. The CDR3 is 17 amino acids. After removal of 10 bases from V and 3 bases from J, the junction contained 15 bases not matched to a gene. The germline V gene encodes CDR1 MGHDK and CDR2 SYGVNS. CDR3 in DNA: TGTGCCACGTCCCGGGACAGGGGACCCACGAACTACAATGAGCAGTTCTTC. Amino acid sequence: CATSRDRGPTNYNEQFF.

Remarks on this clone: The sample holds other DNA sequences that translate to the same CDR3. The rearrangement joins TRBV2 to TRBJ1-2; 11 bases are a match to TRBD1. The CDR3 runs to 13 residues. Germline-derived CDR1 and CDR2 are SNHLY and FYNNEI. The V and J ends lost 6 bases and 5 bases, in that order; junction bases with no gene match: 2. The CDR3 region has the DNA TGTGCCAGCAGAGGGACAGGGGGGTATGGCTACACCTTC. It encodes CASRGTGGYGYTF.

V gene TRBV29-1 combines with J gene TRBJ2-5; 13 bases fit TRBD2. The CDR3 totals 15 residues. The trim removed 6 bases at V and 7 bases at J, leaving 11 bases unmatched. Looked up from germline, CDR1 is SQVTM and CDR2 is ANQGSEA. In DNA form, the CDR3 reads TGCAGCGTGAATAGGACTAGCGGGAGAGGGGTGACCCAGTACTTC. This sequence encodes CSVNRTSGRGVTQYF.

The CDR3 protein is CASSCAGTGSSYEQYF. The CDR3 DNA reads as TGTGCCAGCAGCTGCGCCGGGACAGGGAGCTCCTACGAGCAGTACTTC. The rearrangement uses TRBV7-9 and TRBJ2-7; TRBD1 matches at 9 bases. The CDR3 runs to 16 residues. CDR1 and CDR2 from the germline V gene are SEHNR and FQNEAQ (reference sequence). With 4 bases clipped from V and 0 bases from J, the junction kept 7 bases outside the gene matches. Variable domain in full (rest from reference TRBV7-9 and TRBJ2-7): DTGVSQNPRHKITKRGQNVTFRCDPISEHNRLYWYRQTLGQGPEFLTYFQNEAQLEKSRLLSDRFSAERPKGSFSTLEIQRTEQGDSAMYLCASSCAGTGSSYEQYFGPGTRLTVT.

The V and J genes are TRBV30 and TRBJ1-6, with D possibly being TRBD1 (5 bases). The V end lost 5 bases, the J end lost 6 bases, and 17 bases lay between the germline ends. Germline V CDR1 and CDR2: GTSNPN, SVGIG (reference sequence). The CDR3 spans 15 residues. CDR3 loop: CAWSGEADANSPLHF. CDR3 DNA: TGTGCCTGGTCGGGGGAGGCAGATGCTAATTCACCCCTCCACTTT.

The chain recombines TRBV29-1 with TRBJ2-1, with D possibly matching TRBD1 (5 bases). This CDR3 has 15 residues. Germline CDR1 reads SQVTM; CDR2 reads ANQGSEA. Written as DNA, the CDR3 is TGCAGGGTGGAAACCCAGGGCCGCCGATACAATGAGCAGTTCTTC. Translation: CRVETQGRRYNEQFF.

J is TRBJ2-7 and V is TRBV11-3; D may be TRBD2 (7 bases). The CDR3 is made up of 13 amino acids. V was clipped by 3 bases and J by 5 bases, with 11 bases between them. Germline V CDR1 and CDR2: SGHNT, YENEEA. The CDR3 DNA sequence: TGTGCCAGCAGCTTGGGGGGGGCAGACGAGCAGTACTTC. Its translation: CASSLGGADEQYF. The whole variable domain, remainder taken from reference TRBV11-3 and TRBJ2-7, is EAGVVQSPRYKIIEKKQPVAFWCNPISGHNTLYWYLQNLGQGPELLIRYENEEAVDDSQLPKDRFSAERLKGVDSTLKIQPAELGDSAVYLCASSLGGADEQYFGPGTRLTVT.

This clone was seen a handful of times. The chain couples TRBV19 to TRBJ2-7, with D possibly being TRBD1 (5 bases). This CDR3 has 13 amino acids. V lost 1 base, J lost 3 bases, and 7 bases lay in between. CDR1 is LNHDA, CDR2 SQIVND, per germline (reference sequence). The CDR3 DNA follows: TGTGCCAGTAGTATAGCTAGGGGCTACGAGCAGTACTTC. Protein product: CASSIARGYEQYF.

This clone showed up just once. The chain uses TRBV5-4 and TRBJ2-6; 12 bases align to TRBD2. The length of the CDR3 is 19 residues. Germline CDR1 and CDR2: SGHNT and YYREEE (reference sequence). V was clipped by 1 base and J by 4 bases; unmatched bases: 9. In DNA, the CDR3 is TGTGCCAGCAGCTTGACGACTAGCGGGGGAAGGCAAGGGGCCAACGTCCTGACTTTC. Its translation: CASSLTTSGGRQGANVLTF.

The chain uses TRBV27 and TRBJ1-4, with D possibly TRBD1 on 6 matching bases. Germline V gene sequence: CDR1 MNHEY, CDR2 SMNVEV (reference sequence). CDR3 length: 14 amino acids. V was cut by 8 bases and J by 0 bases, with 10 bases left in between. The CDR3 coding sequence is TGTGCCAGCCGAAACAGGGCAACTAATGAAAAACTGTTTTTT. The encoded protein is CASRNRATNEKLFF.

The V and J genes are TRBV6-5 and TRBJ2-3, with 7 positions matching TRBD2. The V segment lost 2 bases and the J segment 5 bases; nucleotides outside the gene matches: 7. Germline lookup yields CDR1 MNHEY and CDR2 SVGAGI. The CDR3 is 15 amino acids. CDR3 sequence (DNA): TGTGCCAGCAGTTACGCCTCGGGGGGAAAAGATACGCAGTATTTT. Its translation is CASSYASGGKDTQYF.

The rearrangement uses TRBV14 and TRBJ1-5; D gene unclear. Trimming pared 4 bases from V and 2 bases from J, leaving 9 bases between. The CDR3 runs to 14 residues. CDR1 and CDR2 from the germline V gene are SGHDN and FVKESK. CDR3 sequence (DNA): TGTGCCAGCAGCCCCGGGTGGGGCAATCAGCCCCAGCATTTT. As protein: CASSPGWGNQPQHF.

The rearrangement links TRBV5-4 to TRBJ2-2; 13 bases align to TRBD2. CDR3 size: 17 residues. Unmatched junction bases numbered 2, after V lost 3 bases and J lost 0 bases. Germline CDR1 reads SGHNT; CDR2 reads YYREEE (reference sequence). CDR3 in DNA: TGTGCCAGCAGCTCGACTAGCGGGGGGCCGAACACCGGGGAGCTGTTTTTT. Its protein product is CASSSTSGGPNTGELFF.

The chain combines TRBV4-1 with TRBJ2-5; 7 positions match TRBD1. Germline V gene sequence: CDR1 MGHRA, CDR2 YSYEKL. With 3 bases clipped from V and 3 bases from J, the junction kept 4 bases outside the gene matches. The CDR3 loop spans 14 amino acids. The CDR3: CASSHTQGEETQYF. CDR3 sequence (DNA): TGCGCCAGCAGCCACACCCAGGGGGAAGAGACCCAGTACTTC.

This clone was seen only once. The chain links TRBV10-3 to TRBJ1-5; D call uncertain. CDR3 length: 16 amino acids. Trimming left V 1 base short and J 1 base short, with 11 bases between. The germline CDR1 and CDR2 sequences are ENHRY and SYGVKD. The DNA of the CDR3 is TGTGCCATCAGTGAGTTCCCCAAACGGAGCAATCAGCCCCAGCATTTT. Encoded protein: CAISEFPKRSNQPQHF.

J is TRBJ1-5 and V is TRBV19, with TRBD1 as a possible D gene (6 bases). CDR1 LNHDA and CDR2 SQIVND come from the germline V gene (reference sequence). CDR3 length: 16 residues. Trimming took 3 bases from V and 5 from J, leaving 17 bases between them. This chain's CDR3 is CASSIKGHLQDQPQHF. The CDR3 region has the DNA TGTGCCAGTAGTATTAAGGGACATTTGCAGGATCAGCCCCAGCATTTT.

The chain joins TRBV5-5 to TRBJ2-7; 8 bases line up with TRBD2. The CDR3 runs 15 residues. Germline trimming cut 5 bases from V and 7 bases from J; bases unmatched to any gene: 14. In germline, CDR1 is SGHKS, CDR2 YYEKEE (reference sequence). The CDR3 nucleotides read TGTGCCAGCAGAGAGGATACTAGCGGCTATATAGAGCAGTACTTC. This encodes CASREDTSGYIEQYF. The full variable domain, its missing parts supplied by reference TRBV5-5 and TRBJ2-7, is DAGVTQSPTHLIKTRGQQVTLRCSPISGHKSVSWYQQVLGQGPQFIFQYYEKEERGRGNFPDRFSARQFPNYSSELNVNALLLGDSALYLCASREDTSGYIEQYFGPGTRLTVT.

This chain links TRBV4-1 with TRBJ2-4, with D tentatively TRBD2 (5 bases). V lost 5 bases and J lost 6, with 11 bases in between. The CDR3 length is 13 residues. Germline V gene data show CDR1 as MGHRA and CDR2 as YSYEKL. CDR3 region: CASSSGVGNIQYF. The CDR3 DNA sequence: TGCGCCAGCAGCTCCGGGGTAGGAAACATTCAGTACTTC.

V is TRBV7-5 and J is TRBJ2-2; TRBD2 is taken as the D call from the table, unchecked against the DNA. TRBV7-5 is a pseudogene locus. The CDR3 extends over 18 amino acids. The DNA of the CDR3 is TGTGTCAGAAGCTTAGCTCGCGTCCGCGGGAGGGCCCCCGGGGAGCTGTTTTTT. Its translation is CVRSLARVRGRAPGELFF.

This clone was observed a handful of times. The gene calls are TRBV28 and TRBJ2-7; perhaps TRBD1 as D (7 bases). The V end was cut by 5 bases, the J end by 3 bases, with 20 bases between. Germline lookup yields CDR1 MDHEN and CDR2 SYDVKM. This CDR3 spans 16 amino acids. The CDR3, as DNA: TGTGCCAGCAGTGAGAGCAGGAGGGACAGAAACTACGAGCAGTACTTC. Its protein product is CASSESRRDRNYEQYF.

The chain joins TRBV28 to TRBJ1-1; 10 bases fit TRBD1. Per germline, CDR1 MDHEN and CDR2 SYDVKM. The CDR3 loop spans 21 amino acids. Losses at the gene ends were 3 bases for V and 5 bases for J; bases not matched to a gene: 24. The CDR3 spells CASSFPWDRGAATTRETEAFF. The CDR3 coding sequence is TGTGCCAGCAGTTTCCCCTGGGACAGGGGAGCCGCTACGACAAGAGAGACTGAAGCTTTCTTT.

The CDR3 reads CASRGSGLPSYEQYF. The CDR3 DNA reads TGTGCCAGCAGGGGGAGTGGGCTCCCCTCCTACGAGCAGTACTTC. The rearrangement uses TRBV2 and TRBJ2-7, with D tentatively TRBD2 (5 bases). Germline CDR1 is SNHLY and CDR2 is FYNNEI. The V gene lost 6 bases and the J gene lost 0 bases, with 15 bases spanning the gap. The CDR3 extends over 15 amino acids.

The rearrangement links TRBV2 to TRBJ1-4; TRBD1 is a possible D gene (5 bases). The germline V and J ends were trimmed by 5 bases and 3 bases, with 10 bases remaining between them. Germline CDR1 is SNHLY and CDR2 is FYNNEI. There are 14 residues in the CDR3. The CDR3: CASSRRGANEKLFF. In DNA, the CDR3 is TGTGCCAGCAGTAGGAGGGGTGCTAATGAAAAACTGTTTTTT.

The chain carries TRBV5-5 and TRBJ2-7, with D possibly being TRBD2 (6 bases). Germline CDR1 reads SGHKS; CDR2 reads YYEKEE (reference sequence). The CDR3 has 18 amino acids. Trimming removed 3 bases at V and 0 bases at J, with 22 bases between. Here the CDR3 DNA reads TGTGCCAGCAGCTCGTCTCCCCCCTCGGGGGAGACCTCCTACGAGCAGTACTTC. Translating gives CASSSSPPSGETSYEQYF.

The V gene is TRBV4-1, the J gene TRBJ1-2; no clear D gene. The CDR3 has 17 residues. CDR1 is MGHRA and CDR2 is YSYEKL in the germline V gene. V lost 1 base to trimming and J lost 7 bases, with 22 bases between them. In nucleotides, the CDR3 is TGCGCCAGCAGCCAAGGAGTCCTGGTGGCGGCCAAGCGTGGCTACACCTTC. Amino acid sequence: CASSQGVLVAAKRGYTF.

V gene TRBV29-1 combines with J gene TRBJ2-3, with D possibly being TRBD2 (7 bases). Trimming cost V 6 bases and J 0 bases, with 13 bases left between them. This CDR3 spans 14 amino acids. The V gene's germline CDR1 is SQVTM and CDR2 ANQGSEA. CDR3 in DNA: TGCAGCGTGGACCGGGGGGCTAGCACAGATACGCAGTATTTT. Translation gives CSVDRGASTDTQYF.

The chain links TRBV5-1 to TRBJ2-1; tentatively, D is TRBD1 (6 bases). The length of the CDR3 is 14 residues. V dropped 5 bases and J dropped 6 bases, with 15 bases sitting between them. Germline CDR1 and CDR2: SGHRS and YFSETQ. CDR3 DNA: TGCGCCAGCAGTTGTGACAGGAGGAGCAATGAGCAGTTCTTC. Translation gives CASSCDRRSNEQFF.

The chain uses TRBV7-9 and TRBJ1-1, with a weak D call TRBD1 (6 bases). Looked up from germline, CDR1 is SEHNR and CDR2 is FQNEAQ (reference sequence). The CDR3 covers 16 residues. The V gene lost 5 bases and the J gene lost 4 bases, with 20 bases spanning the gap. In DNA form, the CDR3 reads TGTGCCAGCAGCCCCACAGGGTCGCGAGGAGGCACTGAAGCTTTCTTT. Protein sequence: CASSPTGSRGGTEAFF.